Listed below are T cell receptor beta chains from one sample, sequenced in a study of blood T cell repertoires in COVID-19. Sequencing used immunoSEQ multiplex PCR; TCRdb keeps in-frame clones, though not all of them. This sample has hundreds of thousands of clones; more than 70% occur once, and the top ten carry around 1.2%. Material for sequencing was PBMCs or T cells enriched from blood (not recorded which). These receptor sequences come from a woman aged 40 to 50 with acute COVID-19. The CDR3 runs from the conserved cysteine through the conserved F or W. D genes are given only for firm matches. Clone size is given for some rows only: seen once, a few or many times, or a class if the clone is expanded.

J gene	clone size	V gene	D gene	CDR3 length	CDR3 DNA	CDR3 protein
TRBJ1-2	-	TRBV28	TRBD1	14	TGTGCCAGCAGTTTAGAGGACAGGGTCGATGGCTACACCTTC	CASSLEDRVDGYTF
TRBJ2-1	-	TRBV5-1	TRBD2	18	TGCGCCAGCAGCTTCTTTCTAGCGGGAGTTGGGGCCTACAATGAGCAGTTCTTC	CASSFFLAGVGAYNEQFF
TRBJ2-1	-	TRBV5-1	-	16	TGCGCCAGCAGCTTGGGGGGGCTAGTTAGCTACAATGAGCAGTTCTTC	CASSLGGLVSYNEQFF
TRBJ1-5	-	TRBV28	-	13	TGTGCCAGCAGACAGGGATTGAATCAGCCCCAGCATTTT	CASRQGLNQPQHF
TRBJ2-4	-	TRBV27	-	15	TGTGCCAGCAGCCCGAGGATGGCGACCAAAAACATTCAGTACTTC	CASSPRMATKNIQYF
TRBJ2-3	-	TRBV4-3	TRBD2	18	TGCGCCAGCAGCCAAGATCTAGCGGGAGTGCTTTTTGGAGATACGCAGTATTTT	CASSQDLAGVLFGDTQYF
TRBJ2-1	-	TRBV5-4	TRBD1	15	TGTGCCAGCAGCTTGTCTTTGACAGGGTACAATGAGCAGTTCTTC	CASSLSLTGYNEQFF
TRBJ1-1	-	TRBV4-3	TRBD1	14	TGCGCCAGCAGCCTCGGACAGGGGGGCACTGAAGCTTTCTTT	CASSLGQGGTEAFF
TRBJ2-5	-	TRBV28	-	15	TGTGCCAGCAGTTTTCGGCGGAGTACCCAAGAGACCCAGTACTTC	CASSFRRSTQETQYF
TRBJ1-1	-	TRBV28	TRBD1	17	TGTGCCAGCAGTTTCTCGCTTGTGGGACAGGGAAACACTGAAGCTTTCTTT	CASSFSLVGQGNTEAFF
TRBJ2-3	-	TRBV11-3	-	14	TGTGCCAGCAGCTTCGAGCGGGTCTCTGGTACGCAGTATTTT	CASSFERVSGTQYF
TRBJ1-5	-	TRBV3-1/TRBV3-2	-	13	TGTGCCAGCAGCCAAGATCCGCGTCAGCCCCAGCATTTT	CASSQDPRQPQHF
TRBJ2-5	-	TRBV14	TRBD2	15	TGTGCCAGCAGCCAATGGGTAGCGGGAGGAGAGACCCAGTACTTC	CASSQWVAGGETQYF
TRBJ1-3	-	TRBV3-1/TRBV3-2	-	15	TGTGCCAGCAGCCTGCAGGGGTTGGGGGGAAACACCATATATTTT	CASSLQGLGGNTIYF
TRBJ2-1	-	TRBV4-1	TRBD2	17	TGCGCCAGCAGCCGCCGCCTAGCGGGAGGCACCTACAATGAGCAGTTCTTC	CASSRRLAGGTYNEQFF
TRBJ2-1	-	TRBV5-1	TRBD2	15	TGCGCCAGCAGCTTTGGACTAGCGGGAGGCGGTGAGCAGTTCTTC	CASSFGLAGGGEQFF
TRBJ1-2	-	TRBV5-4	TRBD1	14	TGTGCCAGCAGCTTTGGACAGGGTGACGGTGGCTACACCTTC	CASSFGQGDGGYTF
TRBJ2-7	-	TRBV27	-	15	TGTGCCAGCAGGGGGATAGTAGCGGAGCCTTACGAGCAGTACTTC	CASRGIVAEPYEQYF
TRBJ1-5	-	TRBV15	-	14	TGTGCCACCAGCAGACAGAATAGCAATCAGCCCCAGCATTTT	CATSRQNSNQPQHF
TRBJ2-7	-	TRBV7-3	-	17	TGTGCCAGCAGCCCTTACCCCGGGAGTAGGGGCGGGGACGAGCAGTACTTC	CASSPYPGSRGGDEQYF
TRBJ1-2	-	TRBV18	-	15	TGTGCCAGCTCACCAAGACCCCCTCAATCGGGGGGCTACACCTTC	CASSPRPPQSGGYTF
TRBJ2-7	-	TRBV9	-	14	TGTGCCAGCAGCGTAGCGGCAGGGTTCTCCGAGCAGTACTTC	CASSVAAGFSEQYF
TRBJ2-1	few	TRBV3-1/TRBV3-2	-	15	TGTGCCAGCAGCCAAGATGCCAGGGTAGGCAATGAGCAGTTCTTC	CASSQDARVGNEQFF
TRBJ1-2	few	TRBV19	TRBD1	16	TGTGCCAGTAGTATTCGGGGACAGTTCCCTTTTGATGGCTACACCTTC	CASSIRGQFPFDGYTF
TRBJ2-1	-	TRBV18	TRBD1	14	TGTGCCAGCCGGGGCGACAGGGCAGGGAATGAGCAGTTCTTC	CASRGDRAGNEQFF
TRBJ2-1	once	TRBV5-4	-	12	TGTGCCAGCAGCCTCGGGGGTAATGAGCAGTTCTTC	CASSLGGNEQFF
TRBJ2-7	-	TRBV27	-	13	TGTGCCAGCCGCTCCAGGAACCTCTACGAGCAGTACTTC	CASRSRNLYEQYF
TRBJ2-1	-	TRBV6-4	-	14	TGTGCCAGCAGTGACGGTCTAGCGCGCAATGAGCAGTTCTTC	CASSDGLARNEQFF
TRBJ2-5	-	TRBV7-9	-	14	TGTGCCAGCAGCCCTAGACAGTTGGGGGAGACCCAGTACTTC	CASSPRQLGETQYF
TRBJ1-1	-	TRBV6-5	-	14	TGTGCCAGCAGTTATTCGTCAGGGGACACTGAAGCTTTCTTT	CASSYSSGDTEAFF
TRBJ1-1	-	TRBV11-2	TRBD1	15	TGTGCCAGCAGACCCCGGACAGGGGATGGCACTGAAGCTTTCTTT	CASRPRTGDGTEAFF
TRBJ2-5	-	TRBV5-1	TRBD2	17	TGCGCCAGCAGCCTGGGACTAGCGGCAACCCATCAAGAGACCCAGTACTTC	CASSLGLAATHQETQYF
TRBJ1-5	-	TRBV4-1	-	18	TGCGCCAGCAGCGGGGGCTCTTTGTCAGGGGATCAGGCTCAGCCCCAGCATTTT	CASSGGSLSGDQAQPQHF
TRBJ2-1	-	TRBV30	-	13	TGTGCCTGGAAAGGGAGGTCCTACAATGAGCAGTTCTTC	CAWKGRSYNEQFF
TRBJ2-7	-	TRBV5-4	TRBD2	15	TGTGCCAGCAGCACTGGGACTAGCGAAAACTACGAGCAGTACTTC	CASSTGTSENYEQYF
TRBJ1-5	-	TRBV10-3	-	14	TGTGCCATCAGTGAGGGTAGGGAGGCTCAGCCCCAGCATTTT	CAISEGREAQPQHF
TRBJ2-1	-	TRBV6-5	-	14	TGTGCCAGCAGTTACTCGGGAGGACACAATGAGCAGTTCTTC	CASSYSGGHNEQFF
TRBJ2-3	-	TRBV7-2	-	14	TGTGCCAGCAGCTCAAGACAGCCCACAGATACGCAGTATTTT	CASSSRQPTDTQYF
TRBJ1-3	-	TRBV30	-	14	TGTGCCTGGAGTCCACGGGGTTTAAGAAACACCATATATTTT	CAWSPRGLRNTIYF